A single T cell receptor beta chain is shown here with its context. As handled by the study authors: Estimation of nucleated cell counts relied on the amplification of reference gene primers. Generated by immunoSEQ multiplex PCR, the TCRdb table keeps only in-frame clones and is missing some. V and J calls plus clone size are reproduced from that table; the DNA served to infer D and trimming. The sample includes some 90,000 clones, more than 70% of them seen just once. The Seattle patients joined while their infection was active and were tracked longitudinally afterward. After removal of 9 bases from V and 5 bases from J, the junction contained 12 bases not matched to a gene. Per the germline V gene, CDR1 is SGDLS and CDR2 is YYNGEE. CDR3 length: 15 amino acids. The sample belongs to a study of blood T cell repertoires in COVID-19. Study in general: PBMCs, B-cell-depleted T cells, or T cells provided the cDNA or gDNA that made up the material.

The sample taken for sequencing was peripheral blood. The genes are TRBV9 and TRBJ1-3, with 9 bases aligning to TRBD1. This sequence was found in a man aged 45 to 65 with COVID-19, enrolled during active disease. The CDR3 DNA follows: TGTGCCAACGTCTTACGGGACAGGGTAAGAAACACCATATATTTT. Encoded protein: CANVLRDRVRNTIYF.